A selection of T cell receptor beta chains follows, all from one sample in a study of T cell responses to AZD1222 COVID-19 vaccine. Profiled with immunoSEQ multiplex PCR; TCRdb holds only in-frame clones, not every one. The sample includes about 140,000 clones, 89% of them seen just once. Sequenced material: peripheral blood, taken on day 0 of AZD1222 vaccination. These receptors came from an adult in good health. Both conserved end residues are part of each CDR3. Fields, in order: clone size, CDR3 length, D gene, V gene, J gene, CDR3 DNA, CDR3 protein. D genes are given only for firm matches. Not every row has a clone size; where given, it reads once, few, many or a size class.

>NA|16|NA|TRBV4-3|TRBJ1-2
TGCGCCAGCAGCCAAGACCCCGCTGGGGCTAACTATGGCTACACCTTC
CASSQDPAGANYGYTF
>NA|15|TRBD1|TRBV7-3|TRBJ2-1
TGTGCCAGCAGCTTAGACAGGGGGACCTACAATGAGCAGTTCTTC
CASSLDRGTYNEQFF
>NA|13|TRBD1|TRBV27|TRBJ2-5
TGTGCCAGCAGGAGGACAGGGCAAGAGACCCAGTACTTC
CASRRTGQETQYF
>NA|15|TRBD2|TRBV28|TRBJ2-1
TGTGCCAGCAATTCGGCTAGCGGGAGGACGAGTGAGCAGTTCTTC
CASNSASGRTSEQFF
>NA|17|NA|TRBV4-1|TRBJ2-3
TGCGCCAGCAGCCAAGAGCCTAGCCCGGACCGCACAGATACGCAGTATTTT
CASSQEPSPDRTDTQYF
>NA|15|TRBD2|TRBV5-4|TRBJ2-1
TGTGCCAGCAGCTTGGGTAGCGGGGACTACAATGAGCAGTTCTTC
CASSLGSGDYNEQFF
>NA|20|TRBD1|TRBV28|TRBJ1-2
TGTGCCAGCAGTTTTACTGGTTTTGGGAACAGGGGGCCTCCTAGGGGTGGCTACACCTTC
CASSFTGFGNRGPPRGGYTF
>NA|14|NA|TRBV7-8|TRBJ1-2
TGTGCCAGCAGCTTAGTGCGTCAGAACTATGGCTACACCTTC
CASSLVRQNYGYTF
>NA|15|NA|TRBV11-2|TRBJ1-2
TGTGCCAGCAGCCCTTACACGGGGCGAGGTTTTGGCTACACCTTC
CASSPYTGRGFGYTF
>NA|14|TRBD1|TRBV7-6|TRBJ1-2
TGTGCCAGCAGCGCTACAGGGGAGGACTATGGCTACACCTTC
CASSATGEDYGYTF
>NA|15|TRBD1|TRBV29-1|TRBJ2-2
TGCAGCGTTTCCTATGTGGGACAGGGCACCGGGGAGCTGTTTTTT
CSVSYVGQGTGELFF
>NA|14|NA|TRBV7-9|TRBJ1-2
TGTGCCAGCAGCTTGGGGAAGGGCCCTTATGGCTACACCTTC
CASSLGKGPYGYTF
>NA|16|TRBD2|TRBV27|TRBJ2-1
TGTGCCAGCAGTGCGGGACTAGCGGGAGGAGACAATGAGCAGTTCTTC
CASSAGLAGGDNEQFF
>NA|14|TRBD2|TRBV9|TRBJ2-7
TGTGCCAGCAGTTCACTAGCGGGTTCATACGAGCAGTACTTC
CASSSLAGSYEQYF
>once|17|TRBD2|TRBV11-2|TRBJ2-3
TGTGCCAGCAGCTATCCTCTGCGGGGGGGCGAGACAGATACGCAGTATTTT
CASSYPLRGGETDTQYF
>NA|16|TRBD1|TRBV4-3|TRBJ2-1
TGCGCCAGCAGCCAAGATTGGACAGGGCCTTACAATGAGCAGTTCTTC
CASSQDWTGPYNEQFF
>NA|16|NA|TRBV2|TRBJ2-1
TGTGCCAGCAGTGCCAGGGAGTTTTTCTCGGGCAATGAGCAGTTCTTC
CASSAREFFSGNEQFF
>NA|18|NA|TRBV4-1|TRBJ2-3
TGCGCCAGCAGCCAAGAAGAGGGGTTAGCGGAGGTCACAGATACGCAGTATTTT
CASSQEEGLAEVTDTQYF
>NA|15|TRBD2|TRBV6-2/TRBV6-3|TRBJ2-1
TGTGCCAGCAGTTCCCAACTAGCGGGAGGCAATGAGCAGTTCTTC
CASSSQLAGGNEQFF
>NA|11|NA|TRBV20-1|TRBJ2-3
TGCAGTGCGGGAAACTCGAATACGCAGTATTTT
CSAGNSNTQYF
>NA|17|NA|TRBV3-1/TRBV3-2|TRBJ1-6
TGTGCCAGCAGCCAAGGGGGCTCCGGGCCTACTAATTCACCCCTCCACTTT
CASSQGGSGPTNSPLHF
>NA|20|NA|TRBV21-1|TRBJ1-3
TGTGCCAGCAGCAAAGCGGGGGGACAGGTACCTTACTGCTCTGGAAACACCATATATTTT
CASSKAGGQVPYCSGNTIYF
>NA|16|TRBD2|TRBV28|TRBJ2-1
TGTGCCAGCAGTTTATGGGTAGCGGGAGCCTACAATGAGCAGTTCTTC
CASSLWVAGAYNEQFF
>NA|16|NA|TRBV4-3|TRBJ1-2
TGCGCCAGCAGCCAAGATCACAGGGTGATCAACTATGGCTACACCTTC
CASSQDHRVINYGYTF
>NA|15|NA|TRBV23-1|TRBJ2-7
TGCGCCAGCAGTCAAGAAGCCAGGGGGGCCTACGAGCAGTACTTC
CASSQEARGAYEQYF
>NA|10|NA|TRBV11-2|TRBJ2-7
TGTGCCAGCAGCCACGCCGAGCAGTACTTC
CASSHAEQYF
>NA|16|NA|TRBV5-1|TRBJ2-3
TGCGCCAGCAGCTTGGGAGCGGCCCCTAGCACAGATACGCAGTATTTT
CASSLGAAPSTDTQYF
>NA|15|NA|TRBV21-1|TRBJ1-1
TGTGCCAGCAGCACCCATGGGAGTAACGGGACTGAAGCTTTCTTT
CASSTHGSNGTEAFF
>few|14|NA|TRBV5-6|TRBJ1-3
TGTGCCAGCAGCAGCGCCCTTTGGGGAAACACCATATATTTT
CASSSALWGNTIYF
>NA|13|NA|TRBV7-9|TRBJ1-1
TGTGCCAGCAGCTTAGGGGGGGCCTACGAAGCTTTCTTT
CASSLGGAYEAFF
>NA|16|TRBD1|TRBV5-1|TRBJ2-1
TGCGCCAGCAGCTCGTTCGGGACAGGAGGTCAGAATGAGCAGTTCTTC
CASSSFGTGGQNEQFF
>NA|15|TRBD1|TRBV7-2|TRBJ1-5
TGTGCCAGCAGCACCAGACCGGGACAGAATCAGCCCCAGCATTTT
CASSTRPGQNQPQHF
>NA|18|TRBD1|TRBV19|TRBJ1-1
TGTGCCAGTAGTATTATGGTGGGACAGGGGGCCTGGAGCACTGAAGCTTTCTTT
CASSIMVGQGAWSTEAFF
>NA|16|TRBD1|TRBV10-3|TRBJ2-2
TGTGCCATCAGTGGCAAATCGGGACAGGGGACCGGGGAGCTGTTTTTT
CAISGKSGQGTGELFF
>NA|18|TRBD1|TRBV2|TRBJ1-5
TGTGCCAGCAGTGGGGGGACAGGGATGATGGAAGGCAATCAGCCCCAGCATTTT
CASSGGTGMMEGNQPQHF
>once|14|NA|TRBV2|TRBJ1-3
TGTGCCAGTTTGACGGCGCTCTCTGGAAACACCATATATTTT
CASLTALSGNTIYF
>NA|15|TRBD1|TRBV5-4|TRBJ2-7
TGTGCCAGCAGCGCCCCGGGACAGGCATCCTACGAGCAGTACTTC
CASSAPGQASYEQYF
>NA|16|NA|TRBV6-6|TRBJ2-7
TGTGCCAGCAGTTACCCCGGACAAAGAGTCTCCTACGAGCAGTACTTC
CASSYPGQRVSYEQYF
>NA|14|NA|TRBV30|TRBJ1-1
TGTGCCTGGAGTGTACTCGGCAGGGACACTGAAGCTTTCTTT
CAWSVLGRDTEAFF
>NA|14|TRBD1|TRBV6-6|TRBJ1-5
TGTGCCAGCAGTATACAGGGGCCTAATCAGCCCCAGCATTTT
CASSIQGPNQPQHF
>NA|12|NA|TRBV28|TRBJ2-1
TGTGCCAGCAGTTTATTCCCCCGCGAGCAGTTCTTC
CASSLFPREQFF
>once|13|NA|TRBV10-3|TRBJ1-5
TGTGCCATCAGTGAGTGGGACAATCAGCCCCAGCATTTT
CAISEWDNQPQHF
>NA|14|NA|TRBV28|TRBJ2-5
TGTGCCAGCAGTTTTACAGACCAGTGGGAGACCCAGTACTTC
CASSFTDQWETQYF
>NA|17|TRBD1|TRBV2|TRBJ2-5
TGTGCCAGCAGTGAAAGCGGTCTCAGGGGGCGCCAGGAGACCCAGTACTTC
CASSESGLRGRQETQYF
>NA|13|TRBD1|TRBV30|TRBJ1-2
TGTGCCTGGAGTAGGCAGGGGGCAGGTGGCTACACCTTC
CAWSRQGAGGYTF
>once|12|NA|TRBV6-5|TRBJ2-5
TGTGCCAGTGGTGCGGCTCAAAGGACCCAGTACTTC
CASGAAQRTQYF